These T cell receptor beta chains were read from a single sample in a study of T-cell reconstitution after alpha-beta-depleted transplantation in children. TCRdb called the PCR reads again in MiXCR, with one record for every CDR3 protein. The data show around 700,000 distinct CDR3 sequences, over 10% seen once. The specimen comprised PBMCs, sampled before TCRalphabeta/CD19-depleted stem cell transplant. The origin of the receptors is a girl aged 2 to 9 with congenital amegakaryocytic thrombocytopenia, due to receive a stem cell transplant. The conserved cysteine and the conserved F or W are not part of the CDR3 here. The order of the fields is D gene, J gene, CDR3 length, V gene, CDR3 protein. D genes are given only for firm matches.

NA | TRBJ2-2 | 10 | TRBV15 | ATRVGTGELF
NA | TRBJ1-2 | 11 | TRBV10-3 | AISPRPRYGYT
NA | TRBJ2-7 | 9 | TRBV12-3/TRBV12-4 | ASSRDYEQY
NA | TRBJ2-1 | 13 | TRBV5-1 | ASSPFISSYNEQF
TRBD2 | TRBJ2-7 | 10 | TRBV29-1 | SALGLAYEQY
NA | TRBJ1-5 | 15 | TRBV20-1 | CARNNHRQSRAQPQH
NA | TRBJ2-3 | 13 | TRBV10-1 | ASSESRSASDTQY
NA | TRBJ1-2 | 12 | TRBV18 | ASSPSGAYYGYT
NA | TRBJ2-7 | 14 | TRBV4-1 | ASSPRNLSGSYEQY
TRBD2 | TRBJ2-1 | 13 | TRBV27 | ASRQGLAGEYEQF
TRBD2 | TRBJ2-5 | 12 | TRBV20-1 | RGEQREWGETQY
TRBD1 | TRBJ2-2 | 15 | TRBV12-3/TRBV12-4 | ASRDTQGAGDTGELF
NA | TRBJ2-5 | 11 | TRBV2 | ASRYDRGETQY
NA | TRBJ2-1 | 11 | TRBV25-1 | ASTRPGTVEQF
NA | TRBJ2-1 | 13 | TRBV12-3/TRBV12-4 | ASSFQGGGENEQF
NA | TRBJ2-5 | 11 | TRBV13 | ASSFEGKETQY
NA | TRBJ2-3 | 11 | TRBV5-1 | ASSRQGADTQY
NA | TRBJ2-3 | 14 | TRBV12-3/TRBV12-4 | ASSLGSESQKDTQY
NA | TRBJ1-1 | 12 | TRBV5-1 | ASSLGGMNTEAF
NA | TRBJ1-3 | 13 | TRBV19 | ASWDKAYSGNTIY
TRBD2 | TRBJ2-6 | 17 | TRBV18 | ASSQLAGGRSSGANVLT
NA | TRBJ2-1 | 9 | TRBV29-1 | SVEKRPLQF
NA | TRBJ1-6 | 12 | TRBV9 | ASSIRGGSSPLH
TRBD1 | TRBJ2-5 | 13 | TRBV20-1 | SAPGDRGSLETQY
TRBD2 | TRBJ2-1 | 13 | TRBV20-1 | SAPPAGGRGNEQF
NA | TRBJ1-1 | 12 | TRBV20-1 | SARDFVRETEAF
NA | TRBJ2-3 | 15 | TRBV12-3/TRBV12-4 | ASNLGWIVNLGDTQY
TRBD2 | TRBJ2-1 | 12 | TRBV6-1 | ASRLAGGFNEQF
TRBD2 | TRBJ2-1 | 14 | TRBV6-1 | ASSQRKTSGRWEQF
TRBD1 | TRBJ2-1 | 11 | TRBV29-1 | SPWDSSYNEQF
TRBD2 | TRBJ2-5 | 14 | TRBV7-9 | ASSANHGRQHQTQY
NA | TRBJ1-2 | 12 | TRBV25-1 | ASSEPEVFYGYT
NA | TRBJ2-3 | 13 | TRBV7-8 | ASSLVGGVTDTQY
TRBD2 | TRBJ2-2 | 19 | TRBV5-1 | ASSPALLAGVGKGKTGELF
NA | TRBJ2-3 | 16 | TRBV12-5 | ASGARGLGGGGTDTQY
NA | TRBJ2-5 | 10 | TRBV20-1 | SATKGGETQY
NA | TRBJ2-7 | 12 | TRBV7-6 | ASSLSGSHYEQY